Presented here are 24 T cell receptor beta chains from one specimen sequenced in a study of blood T cell repertoires in COVID-19. Clones were sequenced by immunoSEQ multiplex PCR, and TCRdb holds only the in-frame ones, with some missing. The data show roughly 63,000 clones, about 90% seen once. The sequencing sample was made of peripheral blood. These receptors all stem from a human donor in a cohort sampled during active COVID-19.

The rearrangement uses TRBV2 and TRBJ1-5; TRBD1 matches 7 bases. The V gene end was trimmed by 4 bases and the J gene end by 14 bases; junction bases not matched to a gene: 5. CDR1 SNHLY and CDR2 FYNNEI come from the germline V gene. The length of the CDR3 is 11 residues. CDR3 amino acids: CASSGQGGKHF. In nucleotides, the CDR3 is TGTGCCAGCAGTGGACAGGGAGGAAAGCATTTT.

This sequence joins TRBV6-2 or TRBV6-3 and TRBJ1-2; 7 bases fit TRBD1. Unmatched junction bases numbered 17, after V lost 6 bases and J lost 4 bases. The CDR3 contains 17 residues. The V gene's germline CDR1 is MNHEY and CDR2 SVGEGT. The CDR3, as DNA: TGTGCCAGCAGCCTATACGGACAGGACGAATTAATCTATGGCTACACCTTC. Translating it yields CASSLYGQDELIYGYTF.

V usage is TRBV29-1 and J usage is TRBJ1-4; unclear D gene. Per germline, CDR1 SQVTM and CDR2 ANQGSEA. V lost 6 bases and J lost 14, with 16 bases in between. The CDR3 length is 11 residues. CDR3 region: CSVEDLGGLFF. DNA of the CDR3: TGCAGCGTGGAGGACCTGGGCGGCCTGTTTTTT.

This chain connects TRBV24-1 to TRBJ2-7; 10 bases align to TRBD1. The CDR3 runs 14 residues. CDR1 is KGHDR and CDR2 is SFDVKD in the germline V gene. Germline trimming cut 4 bases from V and 5 bases from J; bases unmatched to any gene: 4. CDR3 bases: TGTGCCACCAGTGAGGGACAGGGGTACCACGAGCAGTACTTC. Amino acids: CATSEGQGYHEQYF.

The chain combines TRBV2 with TRBJ2-1, with D tentatively TRBD1 (6 bases). This CDR3 spans 15 amino acids. The germline V gene encodes CDR1 SNHLY and CDR2 FYNNEI. Trimming removed 0 bases from V and 8 bases from J, with 14 bases in between. The CDR3 sequence is CASSEAGGTRYEQFF. The CDR3 DNA reads as TGTGCCAGCAGTGAAGCAGGGGGAACGCGCTATGAGCAGTTCTTC.

The CDR3 sequence is CASAGQGKPYEQYF. The DNA of the CDR3 is TGTGCCAGCGCGGGGCAGGGCAAACCCTACGAGCAGTACTTC. The chain combines TRBV27 with TRBJ2-7, with D perhaps matching TRBD2 (6 bases). V was trimmed by 8 bases and J by 2 bases, leaving 16 bases between them. This CDR3 contains 14 residues. Germline loops: CDR1 MNHEY, CDR2 SMNVEV (reference sequence).

The genes are TRBV4-3 and TRBJ1-5, with 9 bases fitting TRBD1. The germline V gene has CDR1 LGHNA and CDR2 YSLEER. Unmatched junction bases numbered 9, after V lost 0 bases and J lost 6 bases. The CDR3 length is 17 residues. The chain's CDR3 is CASSQDRLGQGAQPQHF. DNA of the CDR3: TGCGCCAGCAGCCAAGATCGGCTGGGACAGGGCGCTCAGCCCCAGCATTTT.

The rearrangement links TRBV6-6 to TRBJ1-2; a possible D gene is TRBD1 (6 bases). The V gene lost 6 bases and the J gene lost 0 bases, with 14 bases spanning the gap. The CDR3 runs 15 residues. Germline V gives CDR1 MNHNY, CDR2 SVGAGI (reference sequence). The CDR3 spells CASRPGTQTNYGYTF. The CDR3 DNA reads as TGTGCCAGCAGACCGGGGACACAGACTAACTATGGCTACACCTTC.

The chain carries TRBV6-5 and TRBJ2-5, with 7 bases aligning to TRBD2. The CDR3 is made up of 14 amino acids. Trimming took 4 bases from V and 4 from J; bases not matched to a gene: 6. The germline CDR1 and CDR2 sequences are MNHEY and SVGAGI. The CDR3 nucleotides are TGTGCCAGCAGTTGGCTACTAGCGCCAGAGACCCAGTACTTC. Protein product: CASSWLLAPETQYF.

The chain carries TRBV5-1 and TRBJ1-1, with 7 bases fitting TRBD1. There are 19 residues in the CDR3. With 4 bases clipped from V and 3 bases from J, the junction kept 21 bases outside the gene matches. CDR1 is SGHRS and CDR2 is YFSETQ in the germline V gene. The CDR3 region is CASSPYDRERGRVDTEAFF. In DNA, the CDR3 is TGCGCCAGCAGCCCCTACGACAGGGAAAGGGGTCGAGTGGACACTGAAGCTTTCTTT.

The chain links TRBV11-2 to TRBJ2-3; D ambiguous. Deletions cut 4 bases from V and 2 bases from J, with 13 bases between. Germline V gene data show CDR1 as SGHAT and CDR2 as FQNNGV. CDR3 length: 15 residues. The CDR3 nucleotides are TGTGCCAGCAGCTCCAGGTTCGGTGACACAGATACGCAGTATTTT. The encoded protein is CASSSRFGDTDTQYF.

V is TRBV5-1 and J is TRBJ1-1; possible D gene TRBD1, 5 bases. Germline CDR1 and CDR2: SGHRS and YFSETQ. The CDR3 contains 16 residues. V lost 0 bases and J 0 bases, leaving 12 bases between the germline ends. The CDR3 loop is CASSLAPGRMNTEAFF. The CDR3 coding sequence is TGCGCCAGCAGCTTGGCACCAGGGCGCATGAACACTGAAGCTTTCTTT.

This clone has a single count. J is TRBJ2-7 and V is TRBV7-3, with a tentative D call TRBD2 (6 bases). The V gene's germline CDR1 is SGHTA and CDR2 FQGTGA. The ends were cut back, 5 bases at V and 8 bases at J, with 16 bases in the middle. This CDR3 region has 13 residues. For the CDR3, the DNA is TGTGCCAGCAGCCTAAGGGTTGCGGGGCAGCAGTACTTC. It codes for CASSLRVAGQQYF. Full variable domain (outside the CDR3, taken from reference TRBV7-3 and TRBJ2-7): GAGVSQTPSNKVTEKGKYVELRCDPISGHTALYWYRQSLGQGPEFLIYFQGTGAADDSGLPNDRFFAVRPEGSVSTLKIQRTERGDSAVYLCASSLRVAGQQYFGPGTRLTVT.

This clone was found once. The chain joins TRBV5-1 to TRBJ1-1; maybe TRBD1 (5 bases). The ends were cut back, 3 bases at V and 7 bases at J, with 13 bases in the middle. This CDR3 is 13 amino acids long. Germline values: CDR1 SGHRS, CDR2 YFSETQ. The CDR3 DNA reads TGCGCCAGCAGCTACGGGGGGGTCATTGAAGCTTTCTTT. This encodes CASSYGGVIEAFF.

A single count supports this clone. J is TRBJ1-1 and V is TRBV6-1; D might be TRBD1 (5 bases). CDR3 length: 14 amino acids. V lost 5 bases, J lost 2 bases, and 12 bases lay in between. The germline V gene has CDR1 MNHNS and CDR2 SASEGT. The CDR3 here is CASSPDRHNTEAFF. CDR3 sequence (DNA): TGTGCCAGCAGTCCCGACAGACACAACACTGAAGCTTTCTTT.

The chain is built from TRBV4-3 and TRBJ2-3, with 8 positions matching TRBD1. Trimming at V came to 3 bases and at J to 0 bases, leaving 5 bases not matched to a gene. The CDR3 contains 16 residues. Germline lookup yields CDR1 LGHNA and CDR2 YSLEER. The CDR3 DNA follows: TGCGCCAGCAGCCAGGACCGACAGGGGAGCACAGATACGCAGTATTTT. This gives the protein CASSQDRQGSTDTQYF.

The rearrangement links TRBV20-1 to TRBJ2-7, with D unclear. This CDR3 spans 13 amino acids. Germline V gives CDR1 DFQATT, CDR2 SNEGSKA (reference sequence). V dropped 3 bases and J dropped 6 bases, with 15 bases sitting between them. CDR3 sequence (DNA): TGCAGTGCTAGTGGCCTCAACGCAGGCGAGCAGTACTTC. Encoded protein: CSASGLNAGEQYF.

The chain employs TRBV11-2 and TRBJ1-2; 10 bases agree with TRBD1. The CDR3 covers 14 residues. CDR1 and CDR2 (germline): SGHAT, FQNNGV. V was clipped by 2 bases and J by 6 bases; unmatched bases: 3. CDR3 in DNA: TGTGCCAGCAGCTTACGGGGACAGGGGCATGGCTACACCTTC. It yields the protein CASSLRGQGHGYTF.

The chain links TRBV5-1 to TRBJ2-7; 9 bases align to TRBD2. The CDR3 is made up of 19 amino acids. Losses at the gene ends were 0 bases for V and 2 bases for J; bases not matched to a gene: 15. Germline V gene data show CDR1 as SGHRS and CDR2 as YFSETQ. This chain's CDR3 is CASSLAPTGAAGGTYEQYF. The CDR3 bases are TGCGCCAGCAGCTTGGCCCCGACGGGCGCAGCGGGGGGTACCTACGAGCAGTACTTC.

The V call is TRBV19, the J call TRBJ1-3; no clear D gene. The germline V and J ends were trimmed by 6 bases and 0 bases, with 6 bases remaining between them. This CDR3 has 13 amino acids. Germline V gives CDR1 LNHDA, CDR2 SQIVND (reference sequence). CDR3 amino acids: CASSSISGNTIYF. CDR3 in DNA: TGTGCCAGTAGCTCTATCTCTGGAAACACCATATATTTT.

The chain couples TRBV5-1 to TRBJ2-3; 14 nucleotides agree with TRBD2. The CDR3 is 16 residues long. The junction had 10 bases not matched to a gene; V was cut back by 5 bases and J by 8 bases. The germline V gene has CDR1 SGHRS and CDR2 YFSETQ. The CDR3 DNA is TGCGCCAGCAGTACCGGGACTAGCGGGGGCACCGGTACGCAGTATTTT. This gives the protein CASSTGTSGGTGTQYF.

A single count supports this clone. The V and J genes are TRBV15 and TRBJ2-1; 7 bases agree with TRBD1. The CDR3 loop spans 18 amino acids. The germline gives CDR1 LNHNV, CDR2 YYDKDF (reference sequence). With 5 bases clipped from V and 3 bases from J, the junction kept 16 bases outside the gene matches. CDR3 residues: CATSGRKTGPRGYNEQFF. The CDR3 DNA is TGTGCCACCAGCGGCCGAAAGACAGGGCCTCGTGGCTACAATGAGCAGTTCTTC.

The chain's CDR3 is CAWDDQRGLTGELFF. DNA for the CDR3: TGTGCCTGGGATGACCAGCGGGGGCTCACCGGGGAGCTGTTTTTT. This rearrangement joins TRBV30 to TRBJ2-2; TRBD2 matches at 8 bases. Germline CDR1 reads GTSNPN; CDR2 reads SVGIG (reference sequence). The CDR3 consists of 15 residues. The V gene end was trimmed by 5 bases and the J gene end by 4 bases; junction bases not matched to a gene: 9.

The chain is built from TRBV28 and TRBJ1-4; 10 nucleotides agree with TRBD1. There are 15 residues in the CDR3. Germline-derived CDR1 and CDR2 are MDHEN and SYDVKM. The V segment lost 8 bases and the J segment 7 bases; nucleotides outside the gene matches: 10. The CDR3 region is CASGDPGQGTEKLFF. CDR3 nucleotide sequence: TGTGCCAGCGGTGATCCGGGACAGGGGACTGAAAAACTGTTTTTT.